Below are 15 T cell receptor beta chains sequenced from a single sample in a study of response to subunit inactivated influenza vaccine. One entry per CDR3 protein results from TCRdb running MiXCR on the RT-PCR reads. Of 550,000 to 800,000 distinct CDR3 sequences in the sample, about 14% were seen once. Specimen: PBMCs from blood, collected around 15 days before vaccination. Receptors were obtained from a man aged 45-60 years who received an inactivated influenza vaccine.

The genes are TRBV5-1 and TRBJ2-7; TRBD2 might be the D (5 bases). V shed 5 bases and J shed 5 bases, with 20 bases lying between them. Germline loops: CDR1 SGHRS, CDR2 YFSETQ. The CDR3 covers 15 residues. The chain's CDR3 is CASRRSGVESDEQYF. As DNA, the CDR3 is TGCGCCAGCAGAAGATCCGGGGTTGAGAGCGACGAGCAGTACTTC.

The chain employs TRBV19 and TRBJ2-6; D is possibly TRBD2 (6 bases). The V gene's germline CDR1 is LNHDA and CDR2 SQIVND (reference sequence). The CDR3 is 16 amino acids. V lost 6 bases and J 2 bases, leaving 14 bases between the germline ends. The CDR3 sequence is CASSREGGTGANVLTF. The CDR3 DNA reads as TGTGCCAGTAGCCGAGAGGGAGGAACTGGGGCCAACGTCCTGACTTTC.

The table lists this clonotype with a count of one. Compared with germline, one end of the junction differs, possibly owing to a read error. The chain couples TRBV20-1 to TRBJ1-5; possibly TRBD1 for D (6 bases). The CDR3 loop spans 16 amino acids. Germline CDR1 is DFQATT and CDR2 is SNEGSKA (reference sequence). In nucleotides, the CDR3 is TGCTGTGCTAGAGTTACGGGGGGCGCGGGCAATCAGCCCCAGCATTTT. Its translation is CCARVTGGAGNQPQHF.

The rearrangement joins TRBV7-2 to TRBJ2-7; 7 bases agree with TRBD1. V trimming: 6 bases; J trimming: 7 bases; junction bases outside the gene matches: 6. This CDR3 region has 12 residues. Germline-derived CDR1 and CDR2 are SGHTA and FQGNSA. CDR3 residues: CASRSTGNEQYF. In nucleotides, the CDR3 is TGTGCCAGCAGATCGACAGGGAATGAGCAGTACTTC.

CDR3 in amino acids: CASSEWARNQPQHF. The CDR3 DNA sequence: TGTGCCAGCAGTGAGTGGGCCCGAAATCAGCCCCAGCATTTT. This rearrangement joins TRBV6-1 to TRBJ1-5; D not certain. The V gene lost 3 bases and the J gene lost 4 bases, with 10 bases spanning the gap. The germline gives CDR1 MNHNS, CDR2 SASEGT. The CDR3 is made up of 14 amino acids.

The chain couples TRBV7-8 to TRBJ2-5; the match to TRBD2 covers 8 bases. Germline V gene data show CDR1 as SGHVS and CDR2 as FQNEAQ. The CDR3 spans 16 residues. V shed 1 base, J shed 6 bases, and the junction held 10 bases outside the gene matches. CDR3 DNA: TGTGCCAGCAGCTTAGGGAACCCAGCGGGGGCAAAGACCCAGTACTTC. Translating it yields CASSLGNPAGAKTQYF.

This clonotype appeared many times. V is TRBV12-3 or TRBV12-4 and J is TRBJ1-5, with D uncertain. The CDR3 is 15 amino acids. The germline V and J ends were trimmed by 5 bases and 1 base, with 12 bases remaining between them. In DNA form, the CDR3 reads TGTGCCAGCAGTCCCAGCCGGGTGAGCAATCAGCCCCAGCATTTT. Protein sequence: CASSPSRVSNQPQHF.

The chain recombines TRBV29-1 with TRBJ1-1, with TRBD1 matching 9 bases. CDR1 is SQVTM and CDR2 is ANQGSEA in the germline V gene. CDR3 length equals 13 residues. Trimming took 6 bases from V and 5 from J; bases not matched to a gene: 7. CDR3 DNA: TGCAGCGTGGGGGACAGGGCTGGGACTGAAGCTTTCTTT. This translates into CSVGDRAGTEAFF. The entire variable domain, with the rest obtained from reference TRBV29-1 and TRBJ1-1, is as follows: SAVISQKPSRDICQRGTSLTIQCQVDSQVTMMFWYRQQPGQSLTLIATANQGSEATYESGFVIDKFPISRPNLTFSTLTVSNMSPEDSSIYLCSVGDRAGTEAFFGQGTRLTVV.

This chain's CDR3 is CASSQEQASKNIQYF. The CDR3, as DNA: TGTGCCAGCAGCCAAGAGCAGGCTTCCAAAAACATTCAGTACTTC. V usage is TRBV4-2 and J usage is TRBJ2-4; D ambiguous. The V end lost 0 bases, the J end lost 2 bases, and 8 bases lay between the germline ends. The CDR3 runs 15 residues. From germline, CDR1 is LGHNA and CDR2 YNFKEQ.

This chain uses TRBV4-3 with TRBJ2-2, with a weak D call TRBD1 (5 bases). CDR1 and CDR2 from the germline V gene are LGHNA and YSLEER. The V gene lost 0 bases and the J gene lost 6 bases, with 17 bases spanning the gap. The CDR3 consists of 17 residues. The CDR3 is CASSQDPTRGLAGELFF. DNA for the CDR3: TGCGCCAGCAGCCAAGATCCGACAAGGGGCCTGGCCGGGGAGCTGTTTTTT.

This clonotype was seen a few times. The CDR3 spells CSAVRGGGLRGTQYF. Here the CDR3 DNA reads TGCAGTGCTGTCCGGGGCGGGGGTTTACGGGGTACGCAGTATTTT. This chain joins TRBV20-1 and TRBJ2-3; TRBD2 matches 7 bases. V shed 5 bases, J shed 8 bases, and the junction held 16 bases outside the gene matches. CDR3 length: 15 amino acids. The germline V gene has CDR1 DFQATT and CDR2 SNEGSKA (reference sequence).

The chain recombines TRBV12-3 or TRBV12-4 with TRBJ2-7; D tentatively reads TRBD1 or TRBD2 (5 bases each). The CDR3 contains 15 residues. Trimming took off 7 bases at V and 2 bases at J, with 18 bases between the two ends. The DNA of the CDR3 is TGTGCCAGCACCACCGGGGCAGGGCACCCCTACGAGCAGTACTTC. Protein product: CASTTGAGHPYEQYF.

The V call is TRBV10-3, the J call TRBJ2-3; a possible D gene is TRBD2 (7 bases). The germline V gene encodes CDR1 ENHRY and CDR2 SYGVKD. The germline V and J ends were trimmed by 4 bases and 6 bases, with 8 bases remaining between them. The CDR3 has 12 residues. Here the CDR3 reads CAISAGGDTQYF. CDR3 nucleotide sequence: TGTGCCATCAGTGCGGGGGGCGATACGCAGTATTTT.

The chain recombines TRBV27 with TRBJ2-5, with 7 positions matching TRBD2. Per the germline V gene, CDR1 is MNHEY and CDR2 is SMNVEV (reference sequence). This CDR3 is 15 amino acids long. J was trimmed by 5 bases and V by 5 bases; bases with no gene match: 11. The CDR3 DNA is TGTGCCAGCAGTCACCAACTAACTAGCGTTGAGACCCAGTACTTC. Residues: CASSHQLTSVETQYF.

The CDR3 nucleotides are TGTGCCTGGATTTACGGCGGGGGGGCTCCGTTCTTC. It translates to CAWIYGGGAPFF. The chain joins TRBV30 to TRBJ2-1; 9 bases are a match to TRBD2. Germline CDR1 reads GTSNPN; CDR2 reads SVGIG (reference sequence). V trimming: 4 bases; J trimming: 15 bases; junction bases outside the gene matches: 10. The length of the CDR3 is 12 residues.